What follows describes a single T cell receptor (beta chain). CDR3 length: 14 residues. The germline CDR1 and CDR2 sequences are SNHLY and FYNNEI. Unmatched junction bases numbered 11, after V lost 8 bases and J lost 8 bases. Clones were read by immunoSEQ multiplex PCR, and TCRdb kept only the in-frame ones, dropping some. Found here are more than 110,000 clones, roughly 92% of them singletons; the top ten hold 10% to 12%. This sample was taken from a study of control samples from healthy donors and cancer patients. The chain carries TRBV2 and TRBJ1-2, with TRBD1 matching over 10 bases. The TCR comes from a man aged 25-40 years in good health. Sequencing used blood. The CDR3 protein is CASWDRGLDYGYTF. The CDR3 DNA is TGTGCCAGCTGGGACAGGGGACTTGATTACGGCTACACCTTC. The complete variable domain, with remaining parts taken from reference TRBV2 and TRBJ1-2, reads EPEVTQTPSHQVTQMGQEVILRCVPISNHLYFYWYRQILGQKVEFLVSFYNNEISEKSEIFDDQFSVERPDGSNFTLKIRSTKLEDSAMYFCASWDRGLDYGYTFGSGTRLTVV.